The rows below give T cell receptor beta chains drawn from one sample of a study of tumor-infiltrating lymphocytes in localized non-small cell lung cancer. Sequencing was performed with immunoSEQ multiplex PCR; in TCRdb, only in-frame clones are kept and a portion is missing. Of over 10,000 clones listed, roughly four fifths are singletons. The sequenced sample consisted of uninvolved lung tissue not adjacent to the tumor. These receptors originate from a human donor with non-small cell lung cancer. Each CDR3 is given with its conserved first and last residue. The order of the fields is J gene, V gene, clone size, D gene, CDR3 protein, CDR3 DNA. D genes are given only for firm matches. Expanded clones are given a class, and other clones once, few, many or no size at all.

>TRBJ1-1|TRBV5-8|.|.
CASSAGEAFF
TGTGCCAGCAGCGCCGGGGAAGCTTTCTTT
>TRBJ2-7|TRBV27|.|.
CASQNYEQYF
TGTGCCAGTCAAAACTACGAGCAGTACTTC
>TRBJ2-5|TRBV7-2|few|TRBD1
CASSSGVGTGTAETQYF
TGTGCCAGCAGCTCGGGGGTGGGGACAGGGACAGCAGAGACCCAGTACTTC
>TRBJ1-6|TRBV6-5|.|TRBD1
CASSFTGTGSPLHF
TGTGCCAGCAGTTTCACCGGGACAGGGAGTCCCCTCCACTTT
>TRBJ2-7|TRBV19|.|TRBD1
CASSKGTGHYEQYF
TGTGCCAGCTCGAAAGGGACAGGGCACTACGAGCAGTACTTC
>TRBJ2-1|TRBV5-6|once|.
CASSLARIAGASYNEQFF
TGTGCCAGCAGCTTGGCCAGAATCGCGGGGGCCTCCTACAATGAGCAGTTCTTC
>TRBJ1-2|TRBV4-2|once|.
CASSSAGVVEF
TGTGCCAGCAGCTCGGCGGGGGTTGTAGAATTC
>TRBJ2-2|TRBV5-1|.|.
CASSLFSQDTGELFF
TGCGCCAGCAGCTTATTCAGTCAGGACACCGGGGAGCTGTTTTTT
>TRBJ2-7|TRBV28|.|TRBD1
CASRDRPTNKEQYF
TGTGCCAGCAGGGACAGGCCGACGAACAAAGAGCAGTACTTC
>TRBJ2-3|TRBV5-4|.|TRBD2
CASSQLAGGLGDTQYF
TGTGCCAGCAGCCAACTAGCGGGGGGCCTGGGAGATACGCAGTATTTT
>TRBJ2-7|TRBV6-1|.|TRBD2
CASSEGGTRIEQYF
TGTGCCAGCAGTGAAGGCGGGACTAGGATCGAGCAGTACTTC
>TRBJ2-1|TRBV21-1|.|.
CASSKGVRHYNEQFF
TGTGCCAGCAGCAAGGGGGTGAGGCATTACAATGAGCAGTTCTTC
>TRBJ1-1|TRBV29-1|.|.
CSGSGQMNTEAFF
TGCAGCGGCTCCGGTCAGATGAACACTGAAGCTTTCTTT
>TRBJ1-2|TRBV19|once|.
CASIGTTYYGYTF
TGTGCCAGTATCGGGACAACCTACTATGGCTACACCTTC
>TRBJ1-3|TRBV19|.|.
CASSPLGQPGNTIYF
TGTGCCAGTAGTCCTCTCGGACAGCCTGGAAACACCATATATTTT
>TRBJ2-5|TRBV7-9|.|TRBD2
CASSLGLALETQYF
TGTGCCAGCAGCTTGGGACTAGCGTTAGAGACCCAGTACTTC
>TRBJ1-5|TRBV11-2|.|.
CASSEGTNQPQHF
TGTGCCAGCAGCGAAGGGACTAATCAGCCCCAGCATTTT
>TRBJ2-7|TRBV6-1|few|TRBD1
CASSATGTGGLYEQYF
TGTGCCAGCAGTGCCACCGGGACAGGGGGTTTGTACGAGCAGTACTTC
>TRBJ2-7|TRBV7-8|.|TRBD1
CASSLGGGQGAYEQYF
TGTGCCAGCAGCTTAGGAGGGGGACAGGGGGCCTACGAGCAGTACTTC
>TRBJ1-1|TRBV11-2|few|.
CASSLDPGRNTEAFF
TGTGCCAGCAGCTTAGATCCCGGTAGGAACACTGAAGCTTTCTTT
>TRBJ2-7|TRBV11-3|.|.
CASSLEITQASYF
TGTGCCAGCAGCTTAGAAATTACGCAGGCCTCGTACTTC
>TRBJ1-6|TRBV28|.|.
CASSSAQGNNSPLHF
TGTGCCAGCAGTTCAGCGCAGGGGAACAATTCACCCCTCCACTTT
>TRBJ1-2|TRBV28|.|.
CASRPQGPSYGYTF
TGTGCCAGCCGTCCCCAGGGCCCCTCCTATGGCTACACCTTC
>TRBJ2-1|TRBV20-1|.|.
CSAGVYNEQFF
TGCAGTGCCGGGGTGTACAATGAGCAGTTCTTC
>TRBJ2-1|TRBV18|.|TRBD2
CASSPTSGNEQFF
TGTGCCAGCTCACCGACTAGCGGCAATGAGCAGTTCTTC
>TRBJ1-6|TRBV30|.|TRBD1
CAWNLGTASPLHF
TGTGCCTGGAACCTGGGGACAGCTTCACCCCTCCACTTT
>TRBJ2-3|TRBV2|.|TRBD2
CASSAGLDGSDTQYF
TGTGCCAGCAGTGCGGGACTAGATGGGTCAGATACGCAGTATTTT
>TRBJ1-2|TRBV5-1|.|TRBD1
CASSSGQGESTF
TGCGCCAGCAGCAGCGGACAGGGCGAGTCCACCTTC
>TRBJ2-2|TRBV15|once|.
CATSPEWGSTGELFF
TGTGCCACCAGTCCGGAATGGGGTTCCACCGGGGAGCTGTTTTTT
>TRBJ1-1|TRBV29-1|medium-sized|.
CAARGQEGTEAFF
TGCGCAGCGCGGGGGCAGGAAGGAACTGAAGCTTTCTTT
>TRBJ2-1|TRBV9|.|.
CASSVASGTSNEQFF
TGTGCCAGCAGCGTAGCGTCGGGGACCTCCAATGAGCAGTTCTTC
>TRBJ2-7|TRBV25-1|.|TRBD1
CASRDDRGYEQYF
TGTGCCAGCAGGGATGACAGGGGCTACGAGCAGTACTTC
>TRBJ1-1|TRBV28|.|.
CASGPEVTEAFF
TGTGCCAGCGGTCCCGAGGTCACTGAAGCTTTCTTT